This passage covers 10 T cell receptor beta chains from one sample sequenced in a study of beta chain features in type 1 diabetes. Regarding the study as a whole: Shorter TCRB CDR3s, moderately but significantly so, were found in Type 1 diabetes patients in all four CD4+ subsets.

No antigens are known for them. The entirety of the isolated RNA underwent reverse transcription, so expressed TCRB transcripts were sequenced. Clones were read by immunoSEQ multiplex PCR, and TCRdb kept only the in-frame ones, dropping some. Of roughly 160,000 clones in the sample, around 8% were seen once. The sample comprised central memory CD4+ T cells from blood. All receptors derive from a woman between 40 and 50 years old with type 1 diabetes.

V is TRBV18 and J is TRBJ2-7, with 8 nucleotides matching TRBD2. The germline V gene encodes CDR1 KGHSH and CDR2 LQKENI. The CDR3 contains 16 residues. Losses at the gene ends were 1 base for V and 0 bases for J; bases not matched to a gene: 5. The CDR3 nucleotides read TGTGCCAGCTCACCACTGAGCGGGGGAACCTCCTACGAGCAGTACTTC. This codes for CASSPLSGGTSYEQYF.

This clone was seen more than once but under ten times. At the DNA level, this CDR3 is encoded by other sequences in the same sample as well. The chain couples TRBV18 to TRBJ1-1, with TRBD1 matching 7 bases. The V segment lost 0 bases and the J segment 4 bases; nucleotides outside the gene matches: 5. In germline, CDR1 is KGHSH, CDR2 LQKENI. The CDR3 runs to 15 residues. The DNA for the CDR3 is TGTGCCAGCTCACCACCGGCTCGACAGGGCACTGAAGCTTTCTTT. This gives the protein CASSPPARQGTEAFF.

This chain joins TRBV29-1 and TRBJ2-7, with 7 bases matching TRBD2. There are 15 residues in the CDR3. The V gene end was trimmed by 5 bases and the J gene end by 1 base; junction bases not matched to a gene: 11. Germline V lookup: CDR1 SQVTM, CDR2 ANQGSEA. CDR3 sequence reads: CSVHGSPSGSYEQYF. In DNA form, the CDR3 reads TGCAGCGTTCACGGATCGCCTAGCGGATCCTACGAGCAGTACTTC.

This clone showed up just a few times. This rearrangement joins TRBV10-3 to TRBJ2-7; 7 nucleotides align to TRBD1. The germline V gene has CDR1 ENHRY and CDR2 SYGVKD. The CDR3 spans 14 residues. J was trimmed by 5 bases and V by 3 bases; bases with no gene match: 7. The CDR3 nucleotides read TGTGCCATCAGTGACTACACAGGGGCCGACGAGCAGTACTTC. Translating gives CAISDYTGADEQYF.

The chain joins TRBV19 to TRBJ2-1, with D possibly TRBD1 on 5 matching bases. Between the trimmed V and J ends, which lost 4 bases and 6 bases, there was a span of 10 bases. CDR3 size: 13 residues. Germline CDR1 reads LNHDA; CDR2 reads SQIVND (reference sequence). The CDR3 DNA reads TGTGCCAGTAGTAACAGGAGTTTCAATGAGCAGTTCTTC. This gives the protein CASSNRSFNEQFF. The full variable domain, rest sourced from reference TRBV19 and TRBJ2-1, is DGGITQSPKYLFRKEGQNVTLSCEQNLNHDAMYWYRQDPGQGLRLIYYSQIVNDFQKGDIAEGYSVSREKKESFPLTVTSAQKNPTAFYLCASSNRSFNEQFFGPGTRLTVL.

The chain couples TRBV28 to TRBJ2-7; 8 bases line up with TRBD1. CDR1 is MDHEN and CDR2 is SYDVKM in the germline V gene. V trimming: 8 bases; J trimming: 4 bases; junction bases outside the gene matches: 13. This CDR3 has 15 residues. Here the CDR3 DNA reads TGTGCCAGCGTCCCAGAAGGGACAGGCGCTTACGAGCAGTACTTC. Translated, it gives CASVPEGTGAYEQYF.

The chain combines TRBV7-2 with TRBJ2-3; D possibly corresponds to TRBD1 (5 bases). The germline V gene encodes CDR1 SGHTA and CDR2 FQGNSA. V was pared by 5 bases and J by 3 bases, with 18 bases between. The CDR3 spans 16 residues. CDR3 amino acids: CASSSDRFSKTDTQYF. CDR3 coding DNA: TGTGCCAGCAGCAGCGACAGATTTTCCAAAACAGATACGCAGTATTTT.

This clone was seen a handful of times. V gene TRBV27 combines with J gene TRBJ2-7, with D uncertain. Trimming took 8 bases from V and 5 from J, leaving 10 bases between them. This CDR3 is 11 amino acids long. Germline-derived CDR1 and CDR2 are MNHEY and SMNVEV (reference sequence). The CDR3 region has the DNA TGTGCCAGCTCTTATGCGGACGAGCAGTACTTC. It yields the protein CASSYADEQYF.

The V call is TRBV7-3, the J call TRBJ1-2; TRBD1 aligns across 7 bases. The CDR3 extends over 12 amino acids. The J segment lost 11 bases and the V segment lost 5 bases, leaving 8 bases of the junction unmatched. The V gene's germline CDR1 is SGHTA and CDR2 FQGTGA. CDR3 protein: CASSTGAQGYTF. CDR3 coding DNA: TGTGCCAGCAGCACAGGGGCCCAGGGTTACACCTTC.

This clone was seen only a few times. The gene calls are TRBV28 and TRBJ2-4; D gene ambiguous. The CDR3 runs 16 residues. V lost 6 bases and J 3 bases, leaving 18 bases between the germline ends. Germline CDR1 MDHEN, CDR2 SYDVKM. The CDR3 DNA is TGTGCCAGCAGGCAAAGCTCGGCTGGCGGCAAAAACATTCAGTACTTC. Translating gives CASRQSSAGGKNIQYF.